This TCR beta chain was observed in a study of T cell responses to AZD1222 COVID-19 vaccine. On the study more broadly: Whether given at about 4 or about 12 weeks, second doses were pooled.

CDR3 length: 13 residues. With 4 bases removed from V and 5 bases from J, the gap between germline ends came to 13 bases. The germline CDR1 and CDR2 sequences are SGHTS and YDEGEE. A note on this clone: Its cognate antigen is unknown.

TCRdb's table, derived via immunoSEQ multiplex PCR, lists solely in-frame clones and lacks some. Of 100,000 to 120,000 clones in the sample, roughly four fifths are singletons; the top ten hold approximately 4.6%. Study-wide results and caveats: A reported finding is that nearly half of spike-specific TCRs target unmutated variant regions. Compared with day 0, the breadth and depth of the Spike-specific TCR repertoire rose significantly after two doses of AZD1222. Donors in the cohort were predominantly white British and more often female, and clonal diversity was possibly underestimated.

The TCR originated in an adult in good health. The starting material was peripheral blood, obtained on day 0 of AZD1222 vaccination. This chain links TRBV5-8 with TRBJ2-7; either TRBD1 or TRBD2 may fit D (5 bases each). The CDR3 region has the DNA TGTGCCAGCAGCAGAGGGGTAATGGACGAGCAGTACTTC. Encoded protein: CASSRGVMDEQYF.